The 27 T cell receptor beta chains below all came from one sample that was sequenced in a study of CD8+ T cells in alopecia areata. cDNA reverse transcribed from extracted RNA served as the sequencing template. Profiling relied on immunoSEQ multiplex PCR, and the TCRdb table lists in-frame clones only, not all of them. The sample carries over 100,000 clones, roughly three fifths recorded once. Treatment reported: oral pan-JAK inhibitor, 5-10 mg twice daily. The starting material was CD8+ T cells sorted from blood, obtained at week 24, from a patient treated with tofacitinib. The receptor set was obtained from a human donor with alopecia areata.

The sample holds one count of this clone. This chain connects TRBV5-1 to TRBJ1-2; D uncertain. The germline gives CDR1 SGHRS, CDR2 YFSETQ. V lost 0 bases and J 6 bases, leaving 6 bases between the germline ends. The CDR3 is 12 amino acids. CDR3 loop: CASSLEGNGYTF. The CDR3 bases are TGCGCCAGCAGCTTGGAAGGGAATGGCTACACCTTC.

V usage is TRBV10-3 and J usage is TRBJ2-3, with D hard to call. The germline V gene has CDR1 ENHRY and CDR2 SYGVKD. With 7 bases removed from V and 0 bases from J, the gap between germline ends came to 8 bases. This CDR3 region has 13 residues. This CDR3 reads CAITPESTDTQYF. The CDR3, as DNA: TGTGCCATCACCCCTGAGAGCACAGATACGCAGTATTTT.

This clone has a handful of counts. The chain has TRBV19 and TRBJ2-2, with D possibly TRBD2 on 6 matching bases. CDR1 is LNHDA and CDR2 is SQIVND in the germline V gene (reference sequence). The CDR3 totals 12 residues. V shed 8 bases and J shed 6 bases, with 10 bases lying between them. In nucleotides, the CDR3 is TGTGCCAGTCGAGGGGAGGCCGGGGAGCTGTTTTTT. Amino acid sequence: CASRGEAGELFF.

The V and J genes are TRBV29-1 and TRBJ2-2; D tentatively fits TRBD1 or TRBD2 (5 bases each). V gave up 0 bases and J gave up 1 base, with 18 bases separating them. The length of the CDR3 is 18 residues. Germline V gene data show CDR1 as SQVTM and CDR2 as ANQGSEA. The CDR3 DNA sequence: TGCAGCGTTGAAGATTTCGGGACGGACGACCAGAACACCGGGGAGCTGTTTTTT. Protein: CSVEDFGTDDQNTGELFF.

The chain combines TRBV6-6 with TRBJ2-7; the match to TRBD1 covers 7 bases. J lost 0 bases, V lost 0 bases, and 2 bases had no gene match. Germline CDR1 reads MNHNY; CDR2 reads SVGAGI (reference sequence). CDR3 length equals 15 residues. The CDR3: CASSYSGDSSYEQYF. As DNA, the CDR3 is TGTGCCAGCAGTTACTCTGGGGACAGCTCCTACGAGCAGTACTTC.

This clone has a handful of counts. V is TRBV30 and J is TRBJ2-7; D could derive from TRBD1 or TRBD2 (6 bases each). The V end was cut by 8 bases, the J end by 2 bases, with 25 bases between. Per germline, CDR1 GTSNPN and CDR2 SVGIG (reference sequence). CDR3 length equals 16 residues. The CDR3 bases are TGTGCCCTTACCGGAGGGAAGAGGGACAACGCCTACGAGCAGTACTTC. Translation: CALTGGKRDNAYEQYF.

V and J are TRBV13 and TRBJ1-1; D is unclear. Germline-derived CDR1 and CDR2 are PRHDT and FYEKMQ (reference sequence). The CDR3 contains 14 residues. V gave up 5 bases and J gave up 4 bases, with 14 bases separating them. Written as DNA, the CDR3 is TGTGCCAGCAGCCCCGGGTTATCGTCCACTGAAGCTTTCTTT. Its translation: CASSPGLSSTEAFF.

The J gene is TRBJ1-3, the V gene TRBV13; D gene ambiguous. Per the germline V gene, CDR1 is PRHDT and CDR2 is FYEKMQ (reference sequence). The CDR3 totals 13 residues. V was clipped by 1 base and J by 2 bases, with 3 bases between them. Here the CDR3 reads CASSLAPGNTIYF. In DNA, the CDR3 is TGTGCCAGCAGCTTAGCTCCTGGAAACACCATATATTTT. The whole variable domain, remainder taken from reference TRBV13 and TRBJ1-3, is AAGVIQSPRHLIKEKRETATLKCYPIPRHDTVYWYQQGPGQDPQFLISFYEKMQSDKGSIPDRFSAQQFSDYHSELNMSSLELGDSALYFCASSLAPGNTIYFGEGSWLTVV.

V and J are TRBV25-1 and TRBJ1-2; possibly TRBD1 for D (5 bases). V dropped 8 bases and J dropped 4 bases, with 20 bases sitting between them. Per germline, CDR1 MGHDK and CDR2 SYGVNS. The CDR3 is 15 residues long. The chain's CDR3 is CASWGFETESYGYTF. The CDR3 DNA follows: TGTGCCAGCTGGGGGTTTGAGACGGAGTCCTATGGCTACACCTTC.

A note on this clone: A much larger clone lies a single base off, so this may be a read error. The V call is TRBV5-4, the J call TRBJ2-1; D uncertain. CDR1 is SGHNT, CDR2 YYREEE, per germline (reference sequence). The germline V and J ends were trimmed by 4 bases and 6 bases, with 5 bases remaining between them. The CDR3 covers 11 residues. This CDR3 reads CASSPGNEQFF. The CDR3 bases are TGTGCCAGCAGCCCAGGCAATGAGCAGTTCTTC.

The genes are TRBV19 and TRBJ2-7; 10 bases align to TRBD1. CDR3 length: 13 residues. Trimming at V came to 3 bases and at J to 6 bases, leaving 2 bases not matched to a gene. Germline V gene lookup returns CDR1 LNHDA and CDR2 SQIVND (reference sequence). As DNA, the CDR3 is TGTGCCAGTAGTATTCGACAGGGGGCCGAGCAGTACTTC. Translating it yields CASSIRQGAEQYF. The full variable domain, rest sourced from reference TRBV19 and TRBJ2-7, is DGGITQSPKYLFRKEGQNVTLSCEQNLNHDAMYWYRQDPGQGLRLIYYSQIVNDFQKGDIAEGYSVSREKKESFPLTVTSAQKNPTAFYLCASSIRQGAEQYFGPGTRLTVT.

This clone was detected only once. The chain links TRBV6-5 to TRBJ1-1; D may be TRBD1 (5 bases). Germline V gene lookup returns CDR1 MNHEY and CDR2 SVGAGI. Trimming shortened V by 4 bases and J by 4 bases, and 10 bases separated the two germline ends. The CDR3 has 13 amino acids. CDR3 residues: CASSSGGVTEAFF. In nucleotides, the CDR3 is TGTGCCAGCAGTTCCGGGGGGGTCACTGAAGCTTTCTTT.

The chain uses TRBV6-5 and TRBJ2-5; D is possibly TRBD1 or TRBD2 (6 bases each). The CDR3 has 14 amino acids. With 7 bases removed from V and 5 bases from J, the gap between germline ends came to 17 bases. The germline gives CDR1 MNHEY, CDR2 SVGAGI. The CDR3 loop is CASNPLGGAETQYF. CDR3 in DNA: TGTGCCAGCAATCCTCTGGGGGGCGCGGAGACCCAGTACTTC.

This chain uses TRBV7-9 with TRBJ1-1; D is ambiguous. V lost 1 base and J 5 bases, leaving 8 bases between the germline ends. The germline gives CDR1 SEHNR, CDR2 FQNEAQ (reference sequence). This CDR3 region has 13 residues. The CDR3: CASSLDGGTEAFF. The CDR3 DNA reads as TGTGCCAGCAGCTTAGACGGAGGGACTGAAGCTTTCTTT.

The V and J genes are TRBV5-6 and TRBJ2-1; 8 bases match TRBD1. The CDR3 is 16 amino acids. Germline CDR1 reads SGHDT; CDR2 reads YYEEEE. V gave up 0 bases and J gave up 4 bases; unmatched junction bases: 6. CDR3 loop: CASSLEPDREYNEQFF. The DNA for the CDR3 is TGTGCCAGCAGCTTGGAGCCGGACAGGGAGTACAATGAGCAGTTCTTC.

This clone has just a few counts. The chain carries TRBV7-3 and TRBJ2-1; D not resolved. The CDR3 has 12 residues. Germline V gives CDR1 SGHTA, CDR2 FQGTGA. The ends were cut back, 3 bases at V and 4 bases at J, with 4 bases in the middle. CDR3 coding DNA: TGTGCCAGCAGCTTTAGATACAATGAGCAGTTCTTC. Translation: CASSFRYNEQFF.

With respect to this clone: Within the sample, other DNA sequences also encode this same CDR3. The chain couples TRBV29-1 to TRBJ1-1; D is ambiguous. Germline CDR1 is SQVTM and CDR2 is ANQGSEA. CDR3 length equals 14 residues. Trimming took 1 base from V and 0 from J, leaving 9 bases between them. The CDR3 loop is CSVEGGPMNTEAFF. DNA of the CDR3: TGCAGCGTTGAAGGCGGACCGATGAACACTGAAGCTTTCTTT. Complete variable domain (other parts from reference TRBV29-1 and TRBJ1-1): SAVISQKPSRDICQRGTSLTIQCQVDSQVTMMFWYRQQPGQSLTLIATANQGSEATYESGFVIDKFPISRPNLTFSTLTVSNMSPEDSSIYLCSVEGGPMNTEAFFGQGTRLTVV.

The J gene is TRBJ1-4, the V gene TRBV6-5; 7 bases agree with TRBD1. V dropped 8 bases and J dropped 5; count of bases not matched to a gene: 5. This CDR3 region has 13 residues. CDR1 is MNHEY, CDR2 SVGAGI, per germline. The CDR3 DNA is TGTGCCAGCCTCGGACAGGAGAATGAAAAACTGTTTTTT. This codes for CASLGQENEKLFF.

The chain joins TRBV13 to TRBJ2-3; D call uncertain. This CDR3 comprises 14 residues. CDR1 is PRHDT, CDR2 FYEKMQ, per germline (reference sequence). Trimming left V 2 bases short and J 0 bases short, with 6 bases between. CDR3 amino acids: CASSLPTSTDTQYF. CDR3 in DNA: TGTGCCAGCAGCTTACCGACAAGCACAGATACGCAGTATTTT.

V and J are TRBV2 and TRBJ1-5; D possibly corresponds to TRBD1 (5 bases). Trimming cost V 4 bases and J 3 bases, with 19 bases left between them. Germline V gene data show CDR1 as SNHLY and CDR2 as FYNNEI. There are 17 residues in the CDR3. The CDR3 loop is CASSASLPTDPNQPQHF. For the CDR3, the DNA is TGTGCCAGCAGTGCCAGCTTACCGACAGATCCCAATCAGCCCCAGCATTTT.

CDR3 DNA sequence: TGTGCCAGCAGCCCCCCAAGGTCGGGGGAGCAGTTCTTC. Its translation: CASSPPRSGEQFF. The chain is built from TRBV5-6 and TRBJ2-1; D might be TRBD2 (5 bases). The CDR3 is 13 amino acids. Germline V gives CDR1 SGHDT, CDR2 YYEEEE. V lost 4 bases to trimming and J lost 10 bases, with 15 bases between them.

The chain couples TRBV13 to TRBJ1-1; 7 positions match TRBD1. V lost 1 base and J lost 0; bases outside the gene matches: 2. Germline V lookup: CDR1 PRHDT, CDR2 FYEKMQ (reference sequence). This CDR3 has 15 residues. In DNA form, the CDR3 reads TGTGCCAGCAGCTTAGTAGGGGGCATGAACACTGAAGCTTTCTTT. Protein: CASSLVGGMNTEAFF.

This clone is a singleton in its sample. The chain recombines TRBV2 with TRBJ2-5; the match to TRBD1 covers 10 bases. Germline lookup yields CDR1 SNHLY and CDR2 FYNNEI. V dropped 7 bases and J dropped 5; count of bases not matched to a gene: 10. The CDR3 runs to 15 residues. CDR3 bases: TGTGCCAGCATACGCCGACAGGGGGCTTGGGAGACCCAGTACTTC. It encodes CASIRRQGAWETQYF.

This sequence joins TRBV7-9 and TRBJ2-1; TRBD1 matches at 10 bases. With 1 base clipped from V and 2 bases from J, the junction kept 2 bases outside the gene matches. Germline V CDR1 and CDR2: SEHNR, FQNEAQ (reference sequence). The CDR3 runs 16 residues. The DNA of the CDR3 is TGTGCCAGCAGCTTAGTTGGACAGGGGGCCTACAATGAGCAGTTCTTC. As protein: CASSLVGQGAYNEQFF.

CDR3 in amino acids: CASSLGTGGSNQPQHF. DNA for the CDR3: TGTGCCAGCAGCTTAGGGACAGGGGGAAGCAATCAGCCCCAGCATTTT. The rearrangement links TRBV7-8 to TRBJ1-5; TRBD1 aligns across 10 bases. Germline V gives CDR1 SGHVS, CDR2 FQNEAQ. CDR3 length equals 16 residues. The junction had 1 base not matched to a gene; V was cut back by 1 base and J by 1 base.

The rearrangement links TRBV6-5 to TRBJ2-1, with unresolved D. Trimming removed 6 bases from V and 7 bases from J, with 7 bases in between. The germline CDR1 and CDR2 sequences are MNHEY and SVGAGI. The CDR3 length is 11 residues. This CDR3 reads CASSASNEQFF. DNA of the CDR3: TGTGCCAGCAGCGCCTCAAATGAGCAGTTCTTC.

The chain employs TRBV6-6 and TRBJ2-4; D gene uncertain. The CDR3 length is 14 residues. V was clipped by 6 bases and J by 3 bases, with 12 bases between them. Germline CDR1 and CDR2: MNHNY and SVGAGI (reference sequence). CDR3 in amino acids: CASSLGGVKNIQYF. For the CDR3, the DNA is TGTGCCAGCAGCCTGGGTGGGGTCAAAAACATTCAGTACTTC.